One TCR beta chain is described in this entry. In the original analysis: Reference gene primers were amplified, and this amplification served to estimate nucleated cell counts. The protocol was immunoSEQ multiplex PCR, while the TCRdb copy is restricted to in-frame clones and leaves out a portion. That table gives V, J and clone size, and the DNA gave D and trimming. This table has fewer than 150,000 clones, 87% appearing once. This specimen belongs to a study of blood T cell repertoires in COVID-19. The CDR3 loop spans 14 amino acids. J was trimmed by 10 bases and V by 6 bases; bases with no gene match: 10. Germline V gene lookup returns CDR1 MNHEY and CDR2 SVGAGI.

The chain is built from TRBV6-5 and TRBJ2-1; 9 positions match TRBD2. Material: peripheral blood. This receptor was taken from a woman aged 40-49 years with acute or convalescent COVID-19. This CDR3 is CASRGLAQGGEQFF. The CDR3 nucleotides are TGTGCCAGCAGGGGACTAGCCCAGGGGGGAGAGCAGTTCTTC.